This T cell receptor (beta chain) derives from a study of blood T cells in healthy people across ages. Study-wide findings and caveats: As age increased, TCR beta diversity per million T cells fell in a roughly linear fashion.

As to this clonotype: The antigen is not known.

Using a J-beta primer mix together with a sample-barcoded 5' primer, a second PCR was run for about 6 to 11 cycles. Each of the cDNA molecules was tagged by a template-switch adaptor with 12 random nucleotides. TCRdb re-called the 5' RACE reads through MiXCR, storing one row per CDR3 protein. The sample shows approximately 830,000 distinct CDR3 sequences, around 68% of them seen only once. The sample taken for sequencing was blood. The TCR comes from a man aged 25-45 years in good health.

CDR3 region: CASSVTKNIQYF. For the CDR3, the DNA is TGTGCCAGCAGCGTCACCAAAAACATTCAGTACTTC. The chain couples TRBV13 to TRBJ2-4, with D uncertain. Germline lookup yields CDR1 PRHDT and CDR2 FYEKMQ (reference sequence). The CDR3 has 12 amino acids. Trimming removed 5 bases from V and 2 bases from J, with 4 bases in between.